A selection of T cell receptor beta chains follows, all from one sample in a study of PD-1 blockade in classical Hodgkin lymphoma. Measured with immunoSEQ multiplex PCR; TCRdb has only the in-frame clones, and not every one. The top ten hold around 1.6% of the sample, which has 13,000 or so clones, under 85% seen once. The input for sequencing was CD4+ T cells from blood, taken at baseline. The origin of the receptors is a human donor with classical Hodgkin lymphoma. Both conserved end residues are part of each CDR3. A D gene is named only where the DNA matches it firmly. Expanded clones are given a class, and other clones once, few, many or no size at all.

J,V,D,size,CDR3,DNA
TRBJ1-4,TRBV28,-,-,CASRSLKGVTNEKLFF,TGTGCCAGCAGGTCCTTGAAGGGGGTCACTAATGAAAAACTGTTTTTT
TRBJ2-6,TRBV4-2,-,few,CASSQGGANVLTF,TGTGCCAGCAGCCAAGGGGGGGCCAACGTCCTGACTTTC
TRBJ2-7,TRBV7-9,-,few,CASSWATGIGEQYF,TGTGCCAGCAGCTGGGCCACAGGTATAGGCGAGCAGTACTTC
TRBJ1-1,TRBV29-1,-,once,CSVRGSQVRNTEAFF,TGCAGCGTAAGAGGGTCACAGGTTCGGAACACTGAAGCTTTCTTT
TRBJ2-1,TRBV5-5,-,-,CASSLEGQSYNEQFF,TGTGCCAGCAGCTTGGAGGGACAAAGCTACAATGAGCAGTTCTTC
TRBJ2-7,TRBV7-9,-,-,CASSFAHYEQYF,TGTGCCAGCAGCTTTGCCCATTACGAGCAGTACTTC
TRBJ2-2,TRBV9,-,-,CASSVAGLRTGELFF,TGTGCCAGCAGCGTAGCGGGACTCCGAACCGGGGAGCTGTTTTTT
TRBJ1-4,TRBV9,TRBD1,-,CASSAGDREPEKLFF,TGTGCCAGCAGCGCAGGCGACAGGGAACCTGAAAAACTGTTTTTT
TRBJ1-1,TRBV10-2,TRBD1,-,CASSPGGLTEAFF,TGCGCCAGCAGTCCAGGGGGCCTTACTGAAGCTTTCTTT
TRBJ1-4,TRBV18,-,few,CASSTFRQAFNEKLFF,TGTGCCAGCTCAACTTTTCGACAGGCGTTTAATGAAAAACTGTTTTTT
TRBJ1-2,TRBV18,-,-,CASSPAGDGYTF,TGTGCCAGCTCACCGGCAGGGGATGGCTACACCTTC
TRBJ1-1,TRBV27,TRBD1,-,CASSIHFRDRWNTEAFF,TGTGCCAGCAGTATCCACTTCCGGGACAGATGGAACACTGAAGCTTTCTTT